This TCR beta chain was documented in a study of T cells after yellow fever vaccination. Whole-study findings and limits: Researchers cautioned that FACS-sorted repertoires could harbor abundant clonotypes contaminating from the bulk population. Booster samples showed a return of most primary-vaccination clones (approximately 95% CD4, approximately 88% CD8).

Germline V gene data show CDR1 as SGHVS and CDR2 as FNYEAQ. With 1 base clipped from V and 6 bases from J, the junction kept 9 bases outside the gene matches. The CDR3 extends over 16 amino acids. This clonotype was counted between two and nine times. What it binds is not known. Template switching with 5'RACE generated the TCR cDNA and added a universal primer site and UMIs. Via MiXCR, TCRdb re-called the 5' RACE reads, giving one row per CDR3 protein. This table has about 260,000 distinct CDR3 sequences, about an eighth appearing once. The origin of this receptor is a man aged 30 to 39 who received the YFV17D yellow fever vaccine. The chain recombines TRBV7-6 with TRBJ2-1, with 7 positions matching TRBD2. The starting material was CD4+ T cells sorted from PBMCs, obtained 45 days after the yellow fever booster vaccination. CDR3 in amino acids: CASSLGGGSRTNEQFF. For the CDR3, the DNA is TGTGCCAGCAGCTTAGGCGGCGGGAGCAGGACCAATGAGCAGTTCTTC.